A single sample gave rise to the 12 T cell receptor beta chains below, sequenced in a study of cytomegalovirus exposure and HLA in healthy donors (dated by TCRdb to 2015 to 2018). Library preparation employed the immunoSEQ multiplex PCR assay. TCRdb took over this immuneACCESS table, retaining in-frame rearrangements with V and J assigned. Such tables are incomplete; in checked studies, under half of the missing clones stem from an unresolved V gene, and the remainder is unexplained. The sample table contains 80,000 to 95,000 clones; only one count was recorded for under 95% of them. The ten largest clones take up 0.95% to 1.3% of the sample. The material sequenced was PBMCs. The receptors derive from a woman in her thirties in good health and CMV-seropositive.

The chain couples TRBV11-2 to TRBJ1-3; D is undetermined. Looked up from germline, CDR1 is SGHAT and CDR2 is FQNNGV. The CDR3 extends over 14 amino acids. Trimming pared 2 bases from V and 6 bases from J, leaving 11 bases between. The chain's CDR3 is CASSLSVQINTIYF. Written as DNA, the CDR3 is TGTGCCAGCAGCTTAAGTGTACAAATAAACACCATATATTTT. The variable domain in full, completed from reference TRBV11-2 and TRBJ1-3, reads EAGVAQSPRYKIIEKRQSVAFWCNPISGHATLYWYQQILGQGPKLLIQFQNNGVVDDSQLPKDRFSAERLKGVDSTLKIQPAKLEDSAVYLCASSLSVQINTIYFGEGSWLTVV.

The genes are TRBV14 and TRBJ2-1; D gene unclear. Looked up from germline, CDR1 is SGHDN and CDR2 is FVKESK. Trimming took off 2 bases at V and 8 bases at J, with 19 bases between the two ends. There are 16 residues in the CDR3. The CDR3 spells CASSQKLTSFPHEQFF. The CDR3 region has the DNA TGTGCCAGCAGCCAAAAACTAACATCTTTCCCCCATGAGCAGTTCTTC.

The genes are TRBV10-2 and TRBJ1-1, with 9 positions matching TRBD1. The CDR3 covers 14 residues. Germline-derived CDR1 and CDR2 are WSHSY and SAAADI. V lost 5 bases and J lost 1; bases outside the gene matches: 2. The CDR3, as DNA: TGCGCCAGCAGTTGGGGACAGGGGAACACTGAAGCTTTCTTT. This translates into CASSWGQGNTEAFF.

V and J are TRBV11-2 and TRBJ2-5, with D perhaps TRBD1 (5 bases). Germline loops: CDR1 SGHAT, CDR2 FQNNGV. V lost 4 bases, J lost 2 bases, and 14 bases lay in between. The CDR3 is 15 residues long. The CDR3 sequence: CASSSPRQIQETQYF. In DNA form, the CDR3 reads TGTGCCAGCAGCTCCCCCAGACAGATACAAGAGACCCAGTACTTC.

This clone has just a few counts. The gene calls are TRBV29-1 and TRBJ2-3; D may be TRBD2 (6 bases). The V and J ends lost 6 bases and 3 bases respectively, with 13 bases between them. Germline assignment: CDR1 SQVTM and CDR2 ANQGSEA. The CDR3 sequence is 13 residues long. Written as DNA, the CDR3 is TGCAGCGTGGAGGAGGGTTTTACAGATACGCAGTATTTT. This sequence encodes CSVEEGFTDTQYF.

The rearrangement links TRBV4-3 to TRBJ2-5, with D possibly TRBD2 on 6 matching bases. Trimming removed 0 bases at V and 4 bases at J, with 9 bases between. The CDR3 loop spans 14 amino acids. Germline V gene sequence: CDR1 LGHNA, CDR2 YSLEER. Here the CDR3 DNA reads TGCGCCAGCAGCCAAGATTTCGGGGGAGAGACCCAGTACTTC. Its protein is CASSQDFGGETQYF.

This sequence joins TRBV28 and TRBJ2-1, with a weak D call TRBD2 (5 bases). The CDR3 covers 14 residues. Germline CDR1 reads MDHEN; CDR2 reads SYDVKM. The ends were cut back, 3 bases at V and 2 bases at J, with 8 bases in the middle. The CDR3 DNA reads as TGTGCCAGCAGTTTGAGGGTAACCTACAATGAGCAGTTCTTC. It yields the protein CASSLRVTYNEQFF.

The chain carries TRBV19 and TRBJ2-1; 7 nucleotides line up with TRBD1. V dropped 6 bases and J dropped 0; count of bases not matched to a gene: 11. There are 17 residues in the CDR3. The germline V gene has CDR1 LNHDA and CDR2 SQIVND (reference sequence). This CDR3 is CASRGTVRHSSYNEQFF. CDR3 nucleotide sequence: TGTGCCAGTAGAGGGACAGTGCGACACAGCTCCTACAATGAGCAGTTCTTC.

The V call is TRBV19, the J call TRBJ2-4; 12 bases agree with TRBD2. In germline, CDR1 is LNHDA, CDR2 SQIVND (reference sequence). The CDR3 totals 15 residues. Trimming cost V 5 bases and J 12 bases; bases outside gene matches: 11. In DNA, the CDR3 is TGTGCCAGTAGTGCCGAGACTAGCGGGAGAAGTACTCAGTACTTC. It translates to CASSAETSGRSTQYF.

The rearrangement uses TRBV4-3 and TRBJ1-3; D might be TRBD1 (6 bases). The CDR3 loop spans 17 amino acids. V was clipped by 2 bases and J by 4 bases, with 18 bases between them. CDR1 is LGHNA and CDR2 is YSLEER in the germline V gene. The CDR3 spells CASSQSIGGVGGNTIYF. The CDR3 DNA reads TGCGCCAGCAGCCAATCCATAGGGGGAGTGGGAGGAAACACCATATATTTT.

The V gene is TRBV2, the J gene TRBJ2-7, with a tentative D call TRBD2 (6 bases). V dropped 6 bases and J dropped 3 bases, with 6 bases sitting between them. Per the germline V gene, CDR1 is SNHLY and CDR2 is FYNNEI. The CDR3 length is 11 residues. CDR3 nucleotide sequence: TGTGCCAGCAGGGAGGGCTACGAGCAGTACTTC. Translation: CASREGYEQYF.

The chain employs TRBV29-1 and TRBJ1-1, with 8 bases matching TRBD1. This CDR3 region has 14 residues. CDR1 is SQVTM, CDR2 ANQGSEA, per germline. Trimming cost V 7 bases and J 1 base; bases outside gene matches: 8. CDR3 DNA: TGCAGCGGCGAAACAGGGGGGTGGAACACTGAAGCTTTCTTT. It yields the protein CSGETGGWNTEAFF.